Presented here are 26 T cell receptor beta chains from one specimen sequenced in a study of regulatory T cells in long-lasting Graves disease. CDR3-region Arm-PCR and iRepertoire HTBI primers produced the TCR beta libraries. TCRdb independently ran MiXCR on the multiplex PCR reads; one entry per CDR3 protein. The sample shows 250,000 to 300,000 distinct CDR3 sequences, approximately 20% of them seen only once. The time point is: persistent/refractory GD, antithyroid drugs over 5 years with positive TRAb. PBMCs were the source of the RNA used for TCR sequencing. The specimen comprised peripheral blood mononuclear cells (PBMCs), sampled when the disease was refractory, from a patient treated with antithyroid drugs. The receptors originated from a female donor with Graves disease.

The chain joins TRBV28 to TRBJ2-7, with D maybe TRBD1 (6 bases). Trimming cost V 4 bases and J 3 bases, with 13 bases left between them. This CDR3 is 14 amino acids long. The V gene's germline CDR1 is MDHEN and CDR2 SYDVKM. The CDR3 reads CASSSLQGYYEQYF. CDR3 nucleotide sequence: TGTGCCAGCAGTTCGCTACAGGGTTACTACGAGCAGTACTTC. The whole variable domain, filled in from reference TRBV28 and TRBJ2-7, reads DVKVTQSSRYLVKRTGEKVFLECVQDMDHENMFWYRQDPGLGLRLIYFSYDVKMKEKGDIPEGYSVSREKKERFSLILESASTNQTSMYLCASSSLQGYYEQYFGPGTRLTVT.

This clonotype was detected a few times. CDR3: CASSSGTGPYEQYF. CDR3 coding DNA: TGTGCCAGCAGTTCCGGGACAGGGCCCTACGAGCAGTACTTC. The gene calls are TRBV12-3 or TRBV12-4 and TRBJ2-7, with TRBD1 identical over 9 bases. The CDR3 is 14 residues long. V shed 4 bases, J shed 2 bases, and the junction held 3 bases outside the gene matches.

This clonotype appeared many times. The chain employs TRBV2 and TRBJ1-5, with 9 bases identical to TRBD1. Trimming at V came to 6 bases and at J to 2 bases, leaving 5 bases not matched to a gene. The CDR3 length is 15 residues. The germline V gene encodes CDR1 SNHLY and CDR2 FYNNEI. DNA for the CDR3: TGTGCCAGCAGACAGGGGGCGATTCGCAATCAGCCCCAGCATTTT. Translating it yields CASRQGAIRNQPQHF.

The chain joins TRBV19 to TRBJ1-5; D gene ambiguous. The ends were cut back, 7 bases at V and 0 bases at J, with 7 bases in the middle. There are 13 residues in the CDR3. Per germline, CDR1 LNHDA and CDR2 SQIVND (reference sequence). CDR3 loop: CASTFNSNQPQHF. CDR3 nucleotide sequence: TGTGCCAGTACCTTTAATAGCAATCAGCCCCAGCATTTT.

The table lists this clonotype with many counts. The rearrangement joins TRBV20-1 to TRBJ1-2; D is undetermined. Germline V CDR1 and CDR2: DFQATT, SNEGSKA (reference sequence). V was shortened by 3 bases and J by 8 bases, with 10 bases between the two germline ends. The length of the CDR3 is 11 residues. In DNA form, the CDR3 reads TGCAGTGCTAGCCCCTCCTGGGGCTACACCTTC. This sequence encodes CSASPSWGYTF.

This clonotype was detected many times. V usage is TRBV29-1 and J usage is TRBJ1-2, with D uncertain. The CDR3 runs to 12 residues. CDR1 and CDR2 from the germline V gene are SQVTM and ANQGSEA. With 7 bases removed from V and 8 bases from J, the gap between germline ends came to 17 bases. CDR3 coding DNA: TGCAGCGCCTCAGCGGCCGAATACGGCTACACCTTC. Translating gives CSASAAEYGYTF. The full variable domain, its missing parts supplied by reference TRBV29-1 and TRBJ1-2, is SAVISQKPSRDICQRGTSLTIQCQVDSQVTMMFWYRQQPGQSLTLIATANQGSEATYESGFVIDKFPISRPNLTFSTLTVSNMSPEDSSIYLCSASAAEYGYTFGSGTRLTVV.

V and J are TRBV10-3 and TRBJ1-2, with D perhaps TRBD1 (5 bases). The germline CDR1 and CDR2 sequences are ENHRY and SYGVKD. Trimming stripped 7 bases from V and 4 bases from J, with 16 bases between. This CDR3 is built from 14 residues. The CDR3 loop reads CAIKRSQGLYGYTF. CDR3 nucleotides: TGTGCCATCAAACGGTCCCAGGGCCTCTATGGCTACACCTTC.

The sample holds a few counts of this clonotype. V usage is TRBV29-1 and J usage is TRBJ2-7; TRBD1 aligns across 9 bases. The CDR3 has 17 amino acids. CDR1 is SQVTM and CDR2 is ANQGSEA in the germline V gene. Trimming removed 5 bases from V and 4 bases from J; junction bases left unmatched: 18. As DNA, the CDR3 is TGCAGCGTTCTGGGACAGGGTTTGGAGGGGTCAAATTACGAGCAGTACTTC. The encoded protein is CSVLGQGLEGSNYEQYF.

The chain employs TRBV4-3 and TRBJ2-3, with a weak D call TRBD2 (6 bases). Trimming left V 1 base short and J 4 bases short, with 15 bases between. The CDR3 runs to 16 residues. Germline V gene lookup returns CDR1 LGHNA and CDR2 YSLEER. The CDR3 sequence: CASSQVISGVSDTQYF. Written as DNA, the CDR3 is TGCGCCAGCAGCCAAGTAATATCGGGAGTGTCAGATACGCAGTATTTT.

This clonotype was picked up a small number of times. The chain employs TRBV5-1 and TRBJ1-1; D uncertain. Trimming left V 0 bases short and J 10 bases short, with 13 bases between. CDR3 size: 13 residues. The germline gives CDR1 SGHRS, CDR2 YFSETQ. The CDR3 is CASSLAPGYGAFF. CDR3 bases: TGCGCCAGCAGCTTGGCGCCGGGGTATGGAGCTTTCTTT. The whole variable domain, filled in from reference TRBV5-1 and TRBJ1-1, reads KAGVTQTPRYLIKTRGQQVTLSCSPISGHRSVSWYQQTPGQGLQFLFEYFSETQRNKGNFPGRFSGRQFSNSRSEMNVSTLELGDSALYLCASSLAPGYGAFFGQGTRLTVV.

This clonotype was seen a few times. J is TRBJ1-5 and V is TRBV20-1; no clear D gene. The CDR3 runs 13 residues. Germline-derived CDR1 and CDR2 are DFQATT and SNEGSKA (reference sequence). V was clipped by 2 bases and J by 6 bases, with 11 bases between them. The CDR3 DNA reads TGCAGTGCTAGACCCGAATACGCTCAGCCCCAGCATTTT. This encodes CSARPEYAQPQHF.

V and J are TRBV14 and TRBJ2-7; D remains unclear. This CDR3 region has 15 residues. The V gene lost 1 base and the J gene lost 2 bases, with 12 bases spanning the gap. CDR1 and CDR2 (germline): SGHDN, FVKESK. Written as DNA, the CDR3 is TGTGCCAGCAGCCAAGCCCCGGGCCTGACCTACGAGCAGTACTTC. This encodes CASSQAPGLTYEQYF.

The J gene is TRBJ2-7, the V gene TRBV7-9; tentatively, D is TRBD1 (5 bases). This CDR3 is 14 amino acids long. V lost 2 bases, J lost 5 bases, and 13 bases lay in between. The germline CDR1 and CDR2 sequences are SEHNR and FQNEAQ (reference sequence). CDR3 in DNA: TGTGCCAGCAGCTTACATGGGGCTGAGGACGAGCAGTACTTC. Residues: CASSLHGAEDEQYF.

This clonotype occurred many times. Germline is not matched at one junction end, which may reflect a read error. The chain recombines TRBV28 with TRBJ2-7, with 9 positions matching TRBD2. Looked up from germline, CDR1 is MDHEN and CDR2 is SYDVKM. The CDR3 is 13 residues long. Here the CDR3 DNA reads TGTGCCAGCCTACTAGCGGGCACCTACGGGCAGTACTTC. Its translation is CASLLAGTYGQYF. The full variable domain, rest sourced from reference TRBV28 and TRBJ2-7, is DVKVTQSSRYLVKRTGEKVFLECVQDMDHENMFWYRQDPGLGLRLIYFSYDVKMKEKGDIPEGYSVSREKKERFSLILESASTNQTSMYLCASLLAGTYGQYFGPGTRLTVT.

A remark on this clonotype: Possible read error: a much larger clone is one base away. This is likely a read error, given that the CDR3 carries no conserved phenylalanine or tryptophan at its end. The chain joins TRBV2 to TRBJ2-6; D might be TRBD1 or TRBD2, each matching 5 bases. Trimming took 5 bases from V and 4 from J, leaving 12 bases between them. CDR1 and CDR2 (germline): SNHLY, FYNNEI. CDR3 length: 15 amino acids. CDR3 DNA: TGTGCCAGCAGTTCCGGGGCTAGGGGGGCCAACGTCCTGACTTCC. Its translation is CASSSGARGANVLTS.

The chain links TRBV12-3 or TRBV12-4 to TRBJ2-2; TRBD2 aligns across 11 bases. There are 20 residues in the CDR3. Trimming cost V 3 bases and J 6 bases; bases outside gene matches: 18. The CDR3 spells CASSFFDLLSGRAEAGELFF. In nucleotides, the CDR3 is TGTGCCAGCAGTTTTTTTGACCTTCTTAGCGGGAGGGCCGAAGCCGGGGAGCTGTTTTTT.

This chain connects TRBV27 to TRBJ2-7; TRBD2 might be the D (7 bases). CDR1 and CDR2 from the germline V gene are MNHEY and SMNVEV (reference sequence). This CDR3 contains 14 residues. The V and J ends lost 4 bases and 4 bases respectively, with 14 bases between them. This CDR3 is CASSSNGGQYEQYF. The CDR3 DNA reads TGTGCCAGCAGTTCCAACGGGGGGCAATACGAGCAGTACTTC.

The CDR3 sequence: CASSPHLAFF. The CDR3 nucleotides are TGTGCCAGCAGCCCCCACTTGGCTTTCTTT. The rearrangement links TRBV14 to TRBJ1-1; D is unresolved. CDR1 is SGHDN, CDR2 FVKESK, per germline. CDR3 length equals 10 residues. V lost 4 bases to trimming and J lost 11 bases, with 8 bases between them.

The sample holds many counts of this clonotype. V and J are TRBV20-1 and TRBJ1-5; 8 bases fit TRBD1. CDR1 and CDR2 from the germline V gene are DFQATT and SNEGSKA (reference sequence). With V trimmed by 3 bases and J by 2 bases, 6 bases remained unmatched. The CDR3 totals 15 residues. CDR3 amino acids: CSASDAGQGNQPQHF. CDR3 coding DNA: TGCAGTGCTAGTGATGCGGGACAGGGCAATCAGCCCCAGCATTTT.

This clonotype was recorded many times. This sequence joins TRBV29-1 and TRBJ1-2, with D perhaps TRBD1 (5 bases). Germline V gives CDR1 SQVTM, CDR2 ANQGSEA. This CDR3 is 15 amino acids long. V was pared by 5 bases and J by 6 bases, with 22 bases between. DNA for the CDR3: TGCAGCGTTAGCGATTGGGGGATGTCGAGAAATGGCTACACCTTC. This encodes CSVSDWGMSRNGYTF.

The rearrangement uses TRBV29-1 and TRBJ1-1; perhaps TRBD1 as D (6 bases). Trimming shortened V by 7 bases and J by 4 bases, and 19 bases separated the two germline ends. The CDR3 runs 14 residues. CDR1 is SQVTM and CDR2 is ANQGSEA in the germline V gene. CDR3 sequence: CSARREQDSTEAFF. The CDR3 nucleotides are TGCAGCGCCCGCCGAGAACAGGACAGCACTGAAGCTTTCTTT.

This clonotype was seen at least ten times. The chain carries TRBV20-1 and TRBJ2-4; 11 positions match TRBD1. This CDR3 contains 14 residues. Germline values: CDR1 DFQATT, CDR2 SNEGSKA (reference sequence). V lost 5 bases, J lost 8 bases, and 8 bases stayed unmatched. DNA of the CDR3: TGCAGTGCTCTTCCCGGACAGGGGGCTGACATTCAGTACTTC. As protein: CSALPGQGADIQYF.

This rearrangement joins TRBV5-6 to TRBJ2-5; 10 positions match TRBD1. The J segment lost 7 bases and the V segment lost 3 bases, leaving 6 bases of the junction unmatched. The CDR3 loop spans 14 amino acids. The germline CDR1 and CDR2 sequences are SGHDT and YYEEEE. CDR3 amino acids: CASSWDRGKGTQYF. The CDR3 coding sequence is TGTGCCAGCAGCTGGGACAGGGGTAAAGGGACCCAGTACTTC.

In its sample, this clonotype was seen a few times. The genes are TRBV20-1 and TRBJ1-4; D gene unclear. The CDR3 has 14 residues. The V gene lost 3 bases and the J gene lost 0 bases, with 8 bases spanning the gap. Germline V CDR1 and CDR2: DFQATT, SNEGSKA (reference sequence). CDR3 bases: TGCAGTGCTAGGGACGGTGCAACTAATGAAAAACTGTTTTTT. Residues: CSARDGATNEKLFF.

The chain is built from TRBV7-2 and TRBJ2-3; 10 bases are shared with TRBD1. This CDR3 has 15 residues. Germline values: CDR1 SGHTA, CDR2 FQGNSA. Germline trimming cut 6 bases from V and 3 bases from J; bases unmatched to any gene: 6. CDR3 nucleotide sequence: TGTGCCAGCAGAACCGGGACAGGGGCGACAGATACGCAGTATTTT. Protein: CASRTGTGATDTQYF. The variable domain in full, completed from reference TRBV7-2 and TRBJ2-3, reads GAGVSQSPSNKVTEKGKDVELRCDPISGHTALYWYRQSLGQGLEFLIYFQGNSAPDKSGLPSDRFSAERTGGSVSTLTIQRTQQEDSAVYLCASRTGTGATDTQYFGPGTRLTVL.

This clonotype was seen once. This sequence joins TRBV6-2 or TRBV6-3 and TRBJ1-1; D possibly corresponds to TRBD1 (5 bases). Germline CDR1 reads MNHEY; CDR2 reads SVGEGT. V was trimmed by 0 bases and J by 0 bases, leaving 14 bases between them. This CDR3 has 17 residues. The CDR3 nucleotides are TGTGCCAGCAGTTACTCGACAGATAGGGTCGTGAACACTGAAGCTTTCTTT. Its translation is CASSYSTDRVVNTEAFF.